This note documents a single TCR beta chain sequence. Antigen unknown. The primer mix had 60 Vbeta and 13 Jbeta primers. The method was immunoSEQ multiplex PCR; TCRdb's version includes in-frame clones alone and lacks a portion of them. The sample has 120,000 or so clones, about 80% seen once; the top ten hold 1%. The CDR3 is 13 amino acids. Germline CDR1 ENHRY, CDR2 SYGVKD. With 3 bases removed from V and 7 bases from J, the gap between germline ends came to 10 bases. This record comes from a study of cytomegalovirus exposure and HLA in healthy donors. Overall study context: Of the donors genotyped, about 390 in all, less than 90% fell in the Caucasian-associated ancestry cluster. Study results and caveats: Earlier analysis yielded a pattern in which most TCR beta V segments were productive about 87% or about 30% of the time. Accurate predictions that matched the HLA-A and HLA-B alleles of most subjects were reportedly made from TCR beta sequences. A later look showed TCR association rates differing by HLA locus, highest for DRB1 and lowest for HLA-C.

This rearrangement joins TRBV10-3 to TRBJ2-1, with unresolved D. Input material: PBMCs. The sequence was obtained from a man aged 35 to 55 in good health and CMV-seronegative. The CDR3 region is CAISEGGWNEQFF. CDR3 nucleotides: TGTGCCATCAGTGAAGGCGGCTGGAATGAGCAGTTCTTC.